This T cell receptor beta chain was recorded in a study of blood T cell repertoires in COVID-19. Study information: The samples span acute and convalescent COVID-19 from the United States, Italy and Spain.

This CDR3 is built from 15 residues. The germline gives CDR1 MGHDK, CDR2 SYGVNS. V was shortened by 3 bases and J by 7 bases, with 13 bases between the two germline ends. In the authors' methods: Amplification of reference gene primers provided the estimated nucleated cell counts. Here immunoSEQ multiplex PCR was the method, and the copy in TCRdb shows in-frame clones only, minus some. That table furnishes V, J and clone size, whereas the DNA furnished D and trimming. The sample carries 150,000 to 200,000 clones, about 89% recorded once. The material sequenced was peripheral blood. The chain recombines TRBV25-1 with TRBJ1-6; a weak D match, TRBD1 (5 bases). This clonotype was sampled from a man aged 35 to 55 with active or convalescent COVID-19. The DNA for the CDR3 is TGTGCCAGCAGTGACCTTGGGGCAGGGAATTCACCCCTCCACTTT. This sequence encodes CASSDLGAGNSPLHF.